The 18 T cell receptor beta chains reported below all come from one sample, sequenced in a study of cytomegalovirus exposure and HLA in healthy donors. The PCR was carried out with 60 Vbeta primers and 13 Jbeta primers. The assay was immunoSEQ multiplex PCR, and TCRdb's table has in-frame clones only and misses some. The table includes about 120,000 clones, roughly 80% detected once. The sequencing sample was made of PBMCs. Source of these receptors: a man aged 25 to 40 in good health and CMV-seropositive.

CDR3 region: CASSVGPASSYEQYF. The CDR3 DNA follows: TGTGCCAGCAGCGTGGGGCCCGCCAGCTCCTACGAGCAGTACTTC. V and J are TRBV9 and TRBJ2-5; a weak D match, TRBD1 (5 bases). Near its end, the DNA agrees better with TRBJ2-7, so the J call may be wrong. The germline CDR1 and CDR2 sequences are SGDLS and YYNGEE. CDR3 length: 15 residues.

The chain couples TRBV6-1 to TRBJ2-5; no clear D gene. Germline CDR1 and CDR2: MNHNS and SASEGT. With 8 bases removed from V and 1 base from J, the gap between germline ends came to 17 bases. CDR3 size: 15 residues. DNA of the CDR3: TGTGCCAGCCATAAGGCCCGGGTACCCCAAGAGACCCAGTACTTC. Amino acid sequence: CASHKARVPQETQYF.

The chain has TRBV5-1 and TRBJ2-5, with 11 bases aligning to TRBD2. Germline values: CDR1 SGHRS, CDR2 YFSETQ. The CDR3 totals 15 residues. The V segment lost 4 bases and the J segment 5 bases; nucleotides outside the gene matches: 7. CDR3 sequence reads: CASSITSGGGETQYF. CDR3 DNA sequence: TGCGCCAGCAGCATTACTAGCGGGGGAGGTGAGACCCAGTACTTC. Together with reference TRBV5-1 and TRBJ2-5, the CDR3 gives the full variable domain: KAGVTQTPRYLIKTRGQQVTLSCSPISGHRSVSWYQQTPGQGLQFLFEYFSETQRNKGNFPGRFSGRQFSNSRSEMNVSTLELGDSALYLCASSITSGGGETQYFGPGTRLLVL.

V is TRBV27 and J is TRBJ1-2; D is ambiguous. The CDR3 sequence is 16 residues long. V was cut by 5 bases and J by 4 bases, with 20 bases left in between. Per germline, CDR1 MNHEY and CDR2 SMNVEV (reference sequence). DNA for the CDR3: TGTGCCAGCAGTCCCTCCGTGGAGGCCCTTGCCTATGGCTACACCTTC. Translated: CASSPSVEALAYGYTF.

The genes are TRBV6-1 and TRBJ1-3; 7 nucleotides agree with TRBD1. Germline CDR1 and CDR2: MNHNS and SASEGT. The CDR3 extends over 20 amino acids. Trimming took 4 bases from V and 0 from J; bases not matched to a gene: 18. CDR3 sequence (DNA): TGTGCCAGCAGTGTTTCCCGACAGGGTACCTATTCTAGCTCTGGAAACACCATATATTTT. Encoded protein: CASSVSRQGTYSSSGNTIYF.

The J gene is TRBJ2-7, the V gene TRBV10-3; TRBD2 agrees at 7 bases. The V gene's germline CDR1 is ENHRY and CDR2 SYGVKD. Trimming took 6 bases from V and 5 from J; bases not matched to a gene: 10. The length of the CDR3 is 14 residues. CDR3 nucleotide sequence: TGTGCCATCAGCCGGGACGGGGGGTTGGACGAGCAGTACTTC. Translating gives CAISRDGGLDEQYF.

The chain carries TRBV2 and TRBJ2-3; weak D call: TRBD2 (6 bases). V was cut by 5 bases and J by 2 bases, with 11 bases left in between. This CDR3 is built from 14 residues. Germline V gene lookup returns CDR1 SNHLY and CDR2 FYNNEI. CDR3 nucleotides: TGTGCCAGCAGTCTACTAGCCAACACAGATACGCAGTATTTT. It is translated as CASSLLANTDTQYF.

This chain joins TRBV5-5 and TRBJ1-1; a possible D gene is TRBD1 (6 bases). CDR1 is SGHKS, CDR2 YYEKEE, per germline (reference sequence). V gave up 2 bases and J gave up 4 bases, with 9 bases separating them. The length of the CDR3 is 13 residues. The CDR3 spells CASSLGGATEAFF. DNA for the CDR3: TGTGCCAGCAGCTTAGGGGGAGCCACTGAAGCTTTCTTT.

This clone appeared once. The V gene is TRBV6-1, the J gene TRBJ1-5, with D unresolved. This CDR3 is 13 amino acids long. V shed 3 bases and J shed 5 bases, with 8 bases lying between them. Germline V CDR1 and CDR2: MNHNS, SASEGT. CDR3 sequence: CASSEKRDQPQHF. The CDR3 region has the DNA TGTGCCAGCAGTGAGAAAAGAGATCAGCCCCAGCATTTT.

The chain links TRBV19 to TRBJ1-4, with D hard to call. The V and J ends lost 7 bases and 4 bases respectively, with 10 bases between them. This CDR3 is 13 amino acids long. The V gene's germline CDR1 is LNHDA and CDR2 SQIVND (reference sequence). The CDR3 is CASNGGFNEKLFF. CDR3 DNA: TGTGCCAGTAACGGAGGTTTTAATGAAAAACTGTTTTTT.

In its sample, this clone was seen a few times. The J gene is TRBJ1-2, the V gene TRBV5-4; TRBD1 might be the D (6 bases). Germline CDR1 is SGHNT and CDR2 is YYREEE (reference sequence). V was shortened by 0 bases and J by 6 bases, with 9 bases between the two germline ends. This CDR3 has 13 amino acids. This CDR3 is CASSLVRTDGYTF. For the CDR3, the DNA is TGTGCCAGCAGCTTGGTCCGGACAGATGGCTACACCTTC.

Only one count was recorded for this clone. As DNA, the CDR3 is TGTGCCAGCAGGGCGGGGTTGTGGGGCCCTGGGGCCAACGTCCTGACTTTC. It yields the protein CASRAGLWGPGANVLTF. The chain combines TRBV14 with TRBJ2-6; D is possibly TRBD2 (6 bases). The CDR3 is 17 residues long. V lost 6 bases, J lost 2 bases, and 17 bases lay in between. CDR1 and CDR2 (germline): SGHDN, FVKESK.

This clone occurred a few times. The V and J genes are TRBV6-6 and TRBJ1-5, with TRBD1 as a possible D gene (6 bases). The CDR3 is made up of 13 amino acids. V was shortened by 8 bases and J by 4 bases, with 12 bases between the two germline ends. Per germline, CDR1 MNHNY and CDR2 SVGAGI (reference sequence). CDR3 bases: TGTGCCAGCCACAGGGAAGCAAATCAGCCCCAGCATTTT. This translates into CASHREANQPQHF.

This clone was recorded a few times. V usage is TRBV30 and J usage is TRBJ2-3; TRBD1 aligns across 9 bases. The germline gives CDR1 GTSNPN, CDR2 SVGIG (reference sequence). The V and J ends lost 7 bases and 6 bases, in that order; junction bases with no gene match: 8. The CDR3 is made up of 13 amino acids. As DNA, the CDR3 is TGTGCCTCTAATTCCGGGACAGGGGATACGCAGTATTTT. This encodes CASNSGTGDTQYF.

V is TRBV4-3 and J is TRBJ2-5; 10 positions agree with TRBD1. This CDR3 spans 15 amino acids. The junction had 13 bases not matched to a gene; V was cut back by 4 bases and J by 11 bases. Per germline, CDR1 LGHNA and CDR2 YSLEER. The CDR3 bases are TGCGCCAGCAGCCCTATGCCGGGACAGGGGTGGGAGCAGTACTTC. Its translation is CASSPMPGQGWEQYF.

This clone was found a few times. The gene calls are TRBV5-1 and TRBJ2-6, with 10 bases lining up with TRBD1. This CDR3 has 18 amino acids. V lost 4 bases to trimming and J lost 2 bases; unmatched junction nucleotides: 9. The V gene's germline CDR1 is SGHRS and CDR2 YFSETQ. CDR3 residues: CASSGGTGEIAGANVLTF. As DNA, the CDR3 is TGCGCCAGCAGCGGGGGGACAGGGGAGATCGCTGGGGCCAACGTCCTGACTTTC.

V is TRBV19 and J is TRBJ1-5; the D gene is possibly TRBD1 (6 bases). Trimming left V 6 bases short and J 7 bases short, with 10 bases between. Looked up from germline, CDR1 is LNHDA and CDR2 is SQIVND (reference sequence). The CDR3 sequence is 12 residues long. Here the CDR3 reads CASRFGQQPQHF. CDR3 nucleotides: TGTGCCAGTAGGTTTGGACAGCAGCCCCAGCATTTT.

The chain has TRBV20-1 and TRBJ2-5; weak D call: TRBD1 (5 bases). CDR1 and CDR2 (germline): DFQATT, SNEGSKA (reference sequence). V lost 5 bases to trimming and J lost 5 bases, with 6 bases between them. The CDR3 is made up of 10 amino acids. Here the CDR3 DNA reads TGCAGTGCTCCAGGGGAGACCCAGTACTTC. Protein: CSAPGETQYF.